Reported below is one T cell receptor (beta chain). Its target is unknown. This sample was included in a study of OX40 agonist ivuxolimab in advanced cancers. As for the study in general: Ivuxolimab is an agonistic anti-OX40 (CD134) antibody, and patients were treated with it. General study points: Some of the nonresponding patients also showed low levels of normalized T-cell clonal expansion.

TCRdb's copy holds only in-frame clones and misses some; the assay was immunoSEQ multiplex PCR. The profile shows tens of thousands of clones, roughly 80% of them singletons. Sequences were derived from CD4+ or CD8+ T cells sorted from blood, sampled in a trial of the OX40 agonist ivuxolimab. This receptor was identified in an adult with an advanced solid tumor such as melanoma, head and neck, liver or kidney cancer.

For the CDR3, the DNA is TGTGCCAGCAGCCGCGAACGGAATCAGCCCCAGCATTTT. Its translation is CASSRERNQPQHF. This chain links TRBV7-2 with TRBJ1-5; no firm D call. Germline CDR1 SGHTA, CDR2 FQGNSA. V lost 5 bases to trimming and J lost 4 bases, with 9 bases between them. CDR3 length: 13 residues.